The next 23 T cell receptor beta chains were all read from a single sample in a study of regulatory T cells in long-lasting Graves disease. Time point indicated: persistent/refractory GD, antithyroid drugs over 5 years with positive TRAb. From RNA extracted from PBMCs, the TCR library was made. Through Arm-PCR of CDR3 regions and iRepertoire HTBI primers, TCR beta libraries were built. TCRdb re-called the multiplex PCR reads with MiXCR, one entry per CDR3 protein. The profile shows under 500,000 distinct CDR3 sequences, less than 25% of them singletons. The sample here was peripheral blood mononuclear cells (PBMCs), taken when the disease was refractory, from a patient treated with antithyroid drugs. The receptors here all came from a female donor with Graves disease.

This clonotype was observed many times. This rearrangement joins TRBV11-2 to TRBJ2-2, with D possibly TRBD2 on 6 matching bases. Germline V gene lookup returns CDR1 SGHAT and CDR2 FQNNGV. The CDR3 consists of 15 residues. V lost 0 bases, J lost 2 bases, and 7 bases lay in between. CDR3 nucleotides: TGTGCCAGCAGCTTAGACGGGGGAAACACCGGGGAGCTGTTTTTT. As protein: CASSLDGGNTGELFF.

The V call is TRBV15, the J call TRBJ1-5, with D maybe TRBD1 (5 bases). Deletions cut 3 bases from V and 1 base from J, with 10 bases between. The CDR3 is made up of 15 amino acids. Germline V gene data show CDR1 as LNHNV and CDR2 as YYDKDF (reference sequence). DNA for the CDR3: TGTGCCACCAGCAGCTTTTGGGGGAGCAATCAGCCCCAGCATTTT. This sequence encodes CATSSFWGSNQPQHF.

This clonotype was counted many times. CDR3 region: CASSSLIYKAFF. CDR3 coding DNA: TGTGCCAGCAGTTCCCTCATTTATAAAGCTTTCTTT. This chain connects TRBV28 to TRBJ1-1, with D uncertain. Germline values: CDR1 MDHEN, CDR2 SYDVKM. Trimming took off 4 bases at V and 9 bases at J, with 12 bases between the two ends. This CDR3 has 12 amino acids.

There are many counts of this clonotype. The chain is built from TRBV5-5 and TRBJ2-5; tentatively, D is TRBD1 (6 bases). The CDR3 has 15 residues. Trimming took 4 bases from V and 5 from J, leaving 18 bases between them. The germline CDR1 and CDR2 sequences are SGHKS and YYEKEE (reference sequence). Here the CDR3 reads CASSPPPGGGETQYF. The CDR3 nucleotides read TGTGCCAGCAGCCCCCCCCCTGGTGGGGGCGAGACCCAGTACTTC.

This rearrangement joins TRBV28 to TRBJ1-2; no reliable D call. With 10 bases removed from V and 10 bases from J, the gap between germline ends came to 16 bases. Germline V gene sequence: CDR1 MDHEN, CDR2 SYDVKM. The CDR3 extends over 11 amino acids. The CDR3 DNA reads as TGTGCCACCTCTTGGGGATTTGACTACACCTTC. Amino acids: CATSWGFDYTF.

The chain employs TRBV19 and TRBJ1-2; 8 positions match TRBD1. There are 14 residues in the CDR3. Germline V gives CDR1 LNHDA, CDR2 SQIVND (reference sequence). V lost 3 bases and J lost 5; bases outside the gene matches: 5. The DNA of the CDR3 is TGTGCCAGTAGTATCGGGCAGGGGGCGTATGGCTACACCTTC. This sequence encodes CASSIGQGAYGYTF. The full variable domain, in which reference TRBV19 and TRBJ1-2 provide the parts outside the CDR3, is DGGITQSPKYLFRKEGQNVTLSCEQNLNHDAMYWYRQDPGQGLRLIYYSQIVNDFQKGDIAEGYSVSREKKESFPLTVTSAQKNPTAFYLCASSIGQGAYGYTFGSGTRLTVV.

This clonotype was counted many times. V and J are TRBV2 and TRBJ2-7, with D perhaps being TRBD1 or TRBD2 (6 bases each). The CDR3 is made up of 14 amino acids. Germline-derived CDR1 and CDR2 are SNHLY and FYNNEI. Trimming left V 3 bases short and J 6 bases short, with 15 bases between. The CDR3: CASSEDSAGFEQYF. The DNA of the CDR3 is TGTGCCAGCAGTGAGGACAGTGCGGGGTTCGAGCAGTACTTC.

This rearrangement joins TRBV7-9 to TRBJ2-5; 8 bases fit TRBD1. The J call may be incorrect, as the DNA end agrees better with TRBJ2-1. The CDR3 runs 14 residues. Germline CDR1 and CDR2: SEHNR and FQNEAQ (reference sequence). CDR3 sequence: CASSLATGDNEQFF. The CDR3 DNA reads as TGTGCCAGCAGCTTAGCGACAGGGGACAATGAGCAGTTCTTC.

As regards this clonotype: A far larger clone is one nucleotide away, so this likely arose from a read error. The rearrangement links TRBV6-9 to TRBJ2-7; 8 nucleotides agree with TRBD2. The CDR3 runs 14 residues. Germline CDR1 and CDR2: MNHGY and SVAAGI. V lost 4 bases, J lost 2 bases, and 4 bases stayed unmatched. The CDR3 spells CASSCGSGTYEQYF. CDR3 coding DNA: TGTGCCAGCAGTTGTGGTAGCGGGACCTACGAGCAGTACTTC.

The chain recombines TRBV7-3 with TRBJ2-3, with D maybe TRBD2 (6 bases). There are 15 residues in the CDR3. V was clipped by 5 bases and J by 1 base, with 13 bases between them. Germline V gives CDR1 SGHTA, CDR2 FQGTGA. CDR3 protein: CASSVAGLGTDTQYF. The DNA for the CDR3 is TGTGCCAGCAGCGTGGCGGGACTTGGCACAGATACGCAGTATTTT.

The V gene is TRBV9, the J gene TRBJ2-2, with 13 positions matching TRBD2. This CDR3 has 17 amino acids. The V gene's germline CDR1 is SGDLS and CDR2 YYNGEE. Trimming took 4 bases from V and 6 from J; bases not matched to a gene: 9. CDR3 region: CASSPTSGRAVAGELFF. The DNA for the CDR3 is TGTGCCAGCAGCCCCACTAGCGGGAGGGCCGTCGCCGGGGAGCTGTTTTTT.

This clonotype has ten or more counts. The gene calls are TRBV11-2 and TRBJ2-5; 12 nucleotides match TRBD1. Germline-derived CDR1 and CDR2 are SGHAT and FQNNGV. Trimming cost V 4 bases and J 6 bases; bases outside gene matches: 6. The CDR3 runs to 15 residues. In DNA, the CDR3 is TGTGCCAGCAGCTCCCCGGGACAGGGGGCGAAGACCCAGTACTTC. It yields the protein CASSSPGQGAKTQYF.

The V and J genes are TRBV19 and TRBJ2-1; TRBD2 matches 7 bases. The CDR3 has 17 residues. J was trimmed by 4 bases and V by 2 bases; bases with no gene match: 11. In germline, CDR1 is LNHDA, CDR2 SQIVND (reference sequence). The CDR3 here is CASSILRDYQNYNEQFF. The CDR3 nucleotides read TGTGCCAGTAGTATACTTAGGGACTACCAAAATTACAATGAGCAGTTCTTC.

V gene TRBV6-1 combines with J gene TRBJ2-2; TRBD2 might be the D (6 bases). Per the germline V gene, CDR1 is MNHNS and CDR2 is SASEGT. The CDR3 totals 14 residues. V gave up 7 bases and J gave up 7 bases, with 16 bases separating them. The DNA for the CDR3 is TGTGCCAGCACCGAGCGGGCCCTGGGCGGGGAGCTGTTTTTT. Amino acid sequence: CASTERALGGELFF.

For the CDR3, the DNA is TGCAGTGCTAGAGGACTAGCGGGAGCGAACACCGGGGAGCTGTTTTTT. Encoded protein: CSARGLAGANTGELFF. This chain joins TRBV20-1 and TRBJ2-2; 12 positions match TRBD2. CDR1 and CDR2 (germline): DFQATT, SNEGSKA (reference sequence). V shed 1 base and J 0 bases; nucleotides not matched to a gene: 0. The CDR3 runs to 16 residues.

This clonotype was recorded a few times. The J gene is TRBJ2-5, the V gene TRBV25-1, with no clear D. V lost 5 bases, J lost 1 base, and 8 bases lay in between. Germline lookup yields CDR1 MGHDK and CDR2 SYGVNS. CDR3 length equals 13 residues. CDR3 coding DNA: TGTGCCAGCAGTAACGGGTTCCAAGAGACCCAGTACTTC. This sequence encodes CASSNGFQETQYF.

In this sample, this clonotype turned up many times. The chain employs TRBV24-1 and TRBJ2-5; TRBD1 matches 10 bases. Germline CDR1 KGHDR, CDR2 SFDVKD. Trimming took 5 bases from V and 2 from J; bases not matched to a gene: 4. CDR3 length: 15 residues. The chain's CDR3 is CATSGGTGAQETQYF. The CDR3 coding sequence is TGTGCCACCAGTGGTGGGACAGGGGCGCAAGAGACCCAGTACTTC.

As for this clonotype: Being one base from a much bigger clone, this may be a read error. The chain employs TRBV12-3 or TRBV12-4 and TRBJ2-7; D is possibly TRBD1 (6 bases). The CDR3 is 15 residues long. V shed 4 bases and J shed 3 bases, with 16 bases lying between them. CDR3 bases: TGTGCCAGCAGTTCGCGACAGGCTAAGAGCTACGAGCAGTACTTC. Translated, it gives CASSSRQAKSYEQYF.

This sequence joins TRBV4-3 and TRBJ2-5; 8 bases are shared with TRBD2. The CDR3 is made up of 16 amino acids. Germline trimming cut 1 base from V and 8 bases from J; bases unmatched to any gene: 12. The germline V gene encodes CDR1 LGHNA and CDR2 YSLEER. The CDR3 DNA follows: TGCGCCAGCAGCCAAGGTAGCCCGGCCGCGGGAGGAACCCAGTACTTC. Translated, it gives CASSQGSPAAGGTQYF.

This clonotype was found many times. The CDR3 DNA is TGCGCCAGCAGTGGTTTCGGGACAGAAAAAGAGACCCAGTACTTC. It encodes CASSGFGTEKETQYF. The rearrangement uses TRBV10-1 and TRBJ2-5; 7 bases fit TRBD1. J gave up 3 bases and V 4 bases, and 8 bases lay outside the gene matches. CDR1 is WNHNN, CDR2 SYGVQD, per germline (reference sequence). The length of the CDR3 is 15 residues.

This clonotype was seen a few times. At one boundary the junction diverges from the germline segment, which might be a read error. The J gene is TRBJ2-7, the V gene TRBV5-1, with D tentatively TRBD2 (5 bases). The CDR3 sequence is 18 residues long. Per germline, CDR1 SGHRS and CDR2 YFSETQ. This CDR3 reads CASSLAPGRSGSTYEQYF. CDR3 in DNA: TGTGCCAGCAGCTTGGCCCCCGGTCGAAGCGGATCGACCTACGAGCAGTACTTC. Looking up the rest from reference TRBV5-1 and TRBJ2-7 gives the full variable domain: KAGVTQTPRYLIKTRGQQVTLSCSPISGHRSVSWYQQTPGQGLQFLFEYFSETQRNKGNFPGRFSGRQFSNSRSEMNVSTLELGDSALYLCASSLAPGRSGSTYEQYFGPGTRLTVT.

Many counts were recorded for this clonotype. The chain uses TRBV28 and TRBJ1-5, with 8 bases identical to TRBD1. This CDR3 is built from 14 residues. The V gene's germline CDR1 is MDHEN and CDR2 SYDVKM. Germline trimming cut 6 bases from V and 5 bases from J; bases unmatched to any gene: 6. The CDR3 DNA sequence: TGTGCCAGCAGCTTAGGACAGGGCCATCAGCCCCAGCATTTT. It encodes CASSLGQGHQPQHF.

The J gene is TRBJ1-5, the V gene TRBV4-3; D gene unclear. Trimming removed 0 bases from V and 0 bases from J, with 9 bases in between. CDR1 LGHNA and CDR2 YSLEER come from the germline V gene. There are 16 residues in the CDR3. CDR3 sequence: CASSQDSQISNQPQHF. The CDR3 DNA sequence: TGCGCCAGCAGCCAAGACAGTCAAATTAGCAATCAGCCCCAGCATTTT.